Below, 31 T cell receptor beta chains from the same sample are listed, as sequenced in a study of post-analysis software for immune sequencing data. Points from the study as a whole: Several TRBV segments (TRBV5-6, TRBV5-1 and TRBV20-1 among them) occurred more frequently in patients than in controls.

cDNA libraries for TCR beta contained unique molecular identifiers. In TCRdb, the PCR reads were re-called with MiXCR into one record per CDR3 protein. This sample carries some 890,000 distinct CDR3 sequences, about 53% of them seen once, and the ten largest clones take approximately 4.2%. These TCRs are of unknown antigen specificity. Material: blood. The receptors derive from a girl aged 10 to 17 with multiple sclerosis.

V is TRBV6-5 and J is TRBJ2-3, with D tentatively TRBD1 (5 bases). The CDR3 runs 14 residues. Trimming left V 2 bases short and J 2 bases short, with 8 bases between. In germline, CDR1 is MNHEY, CDR2 SVGAGI. The CDR3 region is CASSYTRATDTQYF. In nucleotides, the CDR3 is TGTGCCAGCAGTTACACCAGGGCCACAGATACGCAGTATTTT.

The chain recombines TRBV20-1 with TRBJ2-1; 9 nucleotides line up with TRBD2. CDR1 DFQATT and CDR2 SNEGSKA come from the germline V gene (reference sequence). The junction had 7 bases not matched to a gene; V was cut back by 6 bases and J by 4 bases. This CDR3 region has 14 residues. CDR3 amino acids: CSALSGRKYNEQFF. DNA for the CDR3: TGCAGTGCCTTAAGCGGGAGGAAGTACAATGAGCAGTTCTTC.

The rearrangement joins TRBV7-3 to TRBJ2-3; D uncertain. This CDR3 contains 13 residues. Germline CDR1 SGHTA, CDR2 FQGTGA. V was cut by 3 bases and J by 9 bases, with 13 bases left in between. CDR3 DNA sequence: TGTGCCAGCAGCTTCCGGGCCCCGGAGACGCAGTATTTT. It yields the protein CASSFRAPETQYF.

This clonotype was counted between two and nine times. The chain uses TRBV24-1 and TRBJ2-7, with D maybe TRBD2 (6 bases). The DNA end is a closer match to TRBJ2-5, so the J assignment may be wrong. This CDR3 comprises 13 residues. CDR1 KGHDR and CDR2 SFDVKD come from the germline V gene. CDR3 loop: CATSDPGRETQYF. Written as DNA, the CDR3 is TGTGCCACCAGTGATCCAGGGAGGGAGACCCAGTACTTC.

In this sample, this clonotype turned up a few times. The chain combines TRBV5-1 with TRBJ2-5; a weak D match, TRBD1 (6 bases). Trimming took 3 bases from V and 1 from J, leaving 16 bases between them. The CDR3 loop spans 16 amino acids. CDR1 SGHRS and CDR2 YFSETQ come from the germline V gene. CDR3 sequence reads: CASSSARDRTQETQYF. The CDR3 bases are TGCGCCAGCAGCTCTGCCCGAGACAGGACCCAAGAGACCCAGTACTTC.

This chain joins TRBV20-1 and TRBJ2-1; tentatively, D is TRBD1 (5 bases). V lost 6 bases and J lost 10, with 13 bases in between. The CDR3 sequence is 11 residues long. The germline V gene has CDR1 DFQATT and CDR2 SNEGSKA (reference sequence). Written as DNA, the CDR3 is TGCAGTGCAGGGGATGTTGGGGAGCAGTTCTTC. The encoded protein is CSAGDVGEQFF.

The chain has TRBV9 and TRBJ2-1, with D perhaps TRBD1 (5 bases). The germline gives CDR1 SGDLS, CDR2 YYNGEE. Trimming removed 3 bases from V and 0 bases from J, with 10 bases in between. The CDR3 runs to 15 residues. The CDR3 region is CASSETGYSYNEQFF. The CDR3 DNA reads as TGTGCCAGCAGCGAAACAGGTTACTCCTACAATGAGCAGTTCTTC.

The chain has TRBV7-2 and TRBJ2-7; D unresolved. The CDR3 is made up of 12 amino acids. The V gene's germline CDR1 is SGHTA and CDR2 FQGNSA. Trimming cost V 4 bases and J 6 bases, with 10 bases left between them. The CDR3 spells CASSYGGPEQYF. The CDR3, as DNA: TGTGCCAGCAGCTACGGCGGACCCGAGCAGTACTTC.

The chain links TRBV5-1 to TRBJ2-5, with D perhaps TRBD1 (6 bases). V lost 4 bases and J 4 bases, leaving 14 bases between the germline ends. Germline CDR1 SGHRS, CDR2 YFSETQ. The CDR3 has 14 amino acids. This CDR3 is CASSLQGERETQYF. CDR3 coding DNA: TGCGCCAGCAGCCTACAGGGAGAGCGAGAGACCCAGTACTTC.

This clonotype turned up a few times. The chain is built from TRBV20-1 and TRBJ2-3; tentatively, D is TRBD2 (6 bases). This CDR3 is 14 amino acids long. In germline, CDR1 is DFQATT, CDR2 SNEGSKA (reference sequence). V dropped 6 bases and J dropped 1 base, with 14 bases sitting between them. The CDR3 DNA reads TGCAGTGCACCGAGGGGCGGGGGCACAGATACGCAGTATTTT. It yields the protein CSAPRGGGTDTQYF.

For this clonotype: Its ends do not fully match the called genes, so a read error is possible. V usage is TRBV29-1 and J usage is TRBJ1-4; possibly TRBD1 for D (6 bases). Germline CDR1 is SQVTM and CDR2 is ANQGSEA. This CDR3 has 16 amino acids. The CDR3 reads CSASGGGQATNEKPFF. The DNA for the CDR3 is TGCAGCGCCTCGGGGGGGGGCCAGGCAACTAATGAAAAACCGTTTTTT.

The chain recombines TRBV28 with TRBJ1-2; D call uncertain. V lost 3 bases and J lost 7, with 9 bases in between. The CDR3 runs to 12 residues. From germline, CDR1 is MDHEN and CDR2 SYDVKM. CDR3 DNA: TGTGCCAGCAGTTTTCGGCAATTTGGCTACACCTTC. Translation gives CASSFRQFGYTF.

This clonotype has only a few counts. The V call is TRBV20-1, the J call TRBJ2-7; 12 bases line up with TRBD2. The CDR3 is 16 amino acids. Trimming cost V 6 bases and J 2 bases; bases outside gene matches: 11. Germline V gene lookup returns CDR1 DFQATT and CDR2 SNEGSKA (reference sequence). The CDR3 protein is CSASPYLAGGTYEQYF. The DNA for the CDR3 is TGCAGTGCGAGTCCCTATCTAGCGGGGGGGACCTACGAGCAGTACTTC.

This clonotype was seen a single time. The rearrangement uses TRBV29-1 and TRBJ2-1, with TRBD2 matching over 11 bases. After removal of 5 bases from V and 5 bases from J, the junction contained 2 bases not matched to a gene. The CDR3 contains 13 residues. Germline CDR1 reads SQVTM; CDR2 reads ANQGSEA. The CDR3 DNA is TGCAGCGTTTTAGCGGGAGGGAACAATGAGCAGTTCTTC. The encoded protein is CSVLAGGNNEQFF.

The chain carries TRBV7-9 and TRBJ2-2; unclear D gene. V was trimmed by 3 bases and J by 5 bases, leaving 4 bases between them. The CDR3 is made up of 12 amino acids. The germline V gene has CDR1 SEHNR and CDR2 FQNEAQ (reference sequence). CDR3 DNA: TGTGCCAGCAGCTTCCCAACCGGGGAGCTGTTTTTT. It specifies CASSFPTGELFF.

The J gene is TRBJ2-1, the V gene TRBV3-1; 8 bases line up with TRBD2. Germline loops: CDR1 LGHDT, CDR2 YNNKEL (reference sequence). The CDR3 has 16 amino acids. The trim removed 1 base at V and 6 bases at J, leaving 8 bases unmatched. The CDR3, as DNA: TGTGCCAGCAGCCAAGTCAGGACTAGCATTTCCAATGAGCAGTTCTTC. Amino acids: CASSQVRTSISNEQFF.

This chain links TRBV18 with TRBJ1-4; D not resolved. The CDR3 sequence is 14 residues long. Trimming removed 3 bases from V and 7 bases from J, with 12 bases in between. Looked up from germline, CDR1 is KGHSH and CDR2 is LQKENI. CDR3 sequence (DNA): TGTGCCAGCTCACCGAACCCATCCTCTGAAAAACTGTTTTTT. Its protein is CASSPNPSSEKLFF. Using reference TRBV18 and TRBJ1-4 for the parts outside the CDR3, the full variable domain is NAGVMQNPRHLVRRRGQEARLRCSPMKGHSHVYWYRQLPEEGLKFMVYLQKENIIDESGMPKERFSAEFPKEGPSILRIQQVVRGDSAAYFCASSPNPSSEKLFFGSGTQLSVL.

This clonotype was observed once. The chain employs TRBV20-1 and TRBJ2-7; TRBD2 aligns across 13 bases. Per germline, CDR1 DFQATT and CDR2 SNEGSKA (reference sequence). After removal of 4 bases from V and 7 bases from J, the junction contained 7 bases not matched to a gene. CDR3 size: 14 residues. The CDR3 DNA reads as TGCAGTGCTATACTAGCGGGAGGGCCGGGGGAGCAGTACTTC. Encoded protein: CSAILAGGPGEQYF.

This sequence joins TRBV5-1 and TRBJ1-1; 8 bases align to TRBD1. The CDR3 length is 14 residues. V shed 4 bases, J shed 0 bases, and the junction held 2 bases outside the gene matches. Germline CDR1 SGHRS, CDR2 YFSETQ. The CDR3 is CASSMTGVNTEAFF. The CDR3 region has the DNA TGCGCCAGCAGCATGACAGGGGTGAACACTGAAGCTTTCTTT. The variable domain in full, completed from reference TRBV5-1 and TRBJ1-1, reads KAGVTQTPRYLIKTRGQQVTLSCSPISGHRSVSWYQQTPGQGLQFLFEYFSETQRNKGNFPGRFSGRQFSNSRSEMNVSTLELGDSALYLCASSMTGVNTEAFFGQGTRLTVV.

The rearrangement links TRBV4-1 to TRBJ2-7; 8 bases fit TRBD2. The DNA end is more similar to TRBJ2-5, so the J call may be wrong. The CDR3 has 19 residues. CDR1 and CDR2 (germline): MGHRA, YSYEKL. CDR3: CASSHDSKSRTSSDKTQYF. For the CDR3, the DNA is TGCGCCAGCAGCCATGACTCAAAATCCCGGACTAGCTCGGATAAGACCCAGTACTTC.

This clonotype has more than one count but fewer than ten. V usage is TRBV15 and J usage is TRBJ2-7; TRBD1 matches at 8 bases. Germline V CDR1 and CDR2: LNHNV, YYDKDF (reference sequence). The length of the CDR3 is 16 residues. V was pared by 0 bases and J by 5 bases, with 9 bases of the junction left unmatched. This chain's CDR3 is CATSRDLTGGINEQYF. CDR3 nucleotide sequence: TGTGCCACCAGCAGAGATCTCACAGGGGGTATCAACGAGCAGTACTTC. Full variable domain (remainder filled in from reference TRBV15 and TRBJ2-7): DAMVIQNPRYQVTQFGKPVTLSCSQTLNHNVMYWYQQKSSQAPKLLFHYYDKDFNNEADTPDNFQSRRPNTSFCFLDIRSPGLGDTAMYLCATSRDLTGGINEQYFGPGTRLTVT.

This clonotype was counted a few times. This chain joins TRBV24-1 and TRBJ2-1, with 13 bases lining up with TRBD2. The germline CDR1 and CDR2 sequences are KGHDR and SFDVKD. After removal of 3 bases from V and 8 bases from J, the junction contained 9 bases not matched to a gene. The CDR3 has 17 amino acids. CDR3 region: CATSDRTSGREIHEQFF. The DNA for the CDR3 is TGTGCCACCAGTGATCGGACTAGCGGGAGAGAGATCCATGAGCAGTTCTTC.

This clonotype was detected a few times. This chain uses TRBV29-1 with TRBJ1-2; 12 bases align to TRBD1. The J segment lost 2 bases and the V segment lost 4 bases, leaving 8 bases of the junction unmatched. CDR1 and CDR2 (germline): SQVTM, ANQGSEA. This CDR3 contains 16 residues. The chain's CDR3 is CSVGGQGAIMNYGYTF. In DNA form, the CDR3 reads TGCAGCGTTGGGGGACAGGGGGCCATAATGAACTATGGCTACACCTTC.

The genes are TRBV20-1 and TRBJ2-5; 8 positions match TRBD2. Germline V gene sequence: CDR1 DFQATT, CDR2 SNEGSKA (reference sequence). After removal of 2 bases from V and 1 base from J, the junction contained 9 bases not matched to a gene. The CDR3 totals 16 residues. The CDR3 is CSARSGLAFSQETQYF. The CDR3 DNA is TGCAGTGCTAGATCAGGACTAGCTTTCTCCCAAGAGACCCAGTACTTC.

This chain joins TRBV20-1 and TRBJ1-4, with TRBD1 matching 8 bases. CDR3 length: 13 amino acids. The junction had 10 bases not matched to a gene; V was cut back by 6 bases and J by 10 bases. In germline, CDR1 is DFQATT, CDR2 SNEGSKA (reference sequence). The CDR3 nucleotides are TGCAGTGCGGGGGGACAGGCTTCCCGAAAACTGTTTTTT. This sequence encodes CSAGGQASRKLFF.

The V and J genes are TRBV20-1 and TRBJ2-4; 10 bases are a match to TRBD1. CDR3 size: 13 residues. The J segment lost 3 bases and the V segment lost 5 bases, leaving 1 base of the junction unmatched. Germline V lookup: CDR1 DFQATT, CDR2 SNEGSKA (reference sequence). The CDR3 loop is CSAGDRGKNIQYF. The CDR3 nucleotides are TGCAGTGCTGGGGACAGGGGCAAAAACATTCAGTACTTC.

This clonotype occurred a few times. This chain joins TRBV12-5 and TRBJ2-3, with TRBD1 matching 10 bases. The CDR3 runs to 16 residues. The V gene's germline CDR1 is LGHNT and CDR2 FRNRAP. The V segment lost 6 bases and the J segment 2 bases; nucleotides outside the gene matches: 8. The DNA for the CDR3 is TGTGCTAGTGGCCGTGGGACAGGGGCCCTCACAGATACGCAGTATTTT. Translating gives CASGRGTGALTDTQYF.

V and J are TRBV10-2 and TRBJ1-1; possible D gene TRBD1, 5 bases. The CDR3 spans 14 residues. V was clipped by 7 bases and J by 0 bases, with 12 bases between them. Germline V gene sequence: CDR1 WSHSY, CDR2 SAAADI. CDR3 region: CASILGALNTEAFF. CDR3 DNA: TGCGCCAGCATACTAGGGGCTTTGAACACTGAAGCTTTCTTT.

The chain recombines TRBV20-1 with TRBJ1-1, with TRBD1 matching over 7 bases. V shed 3 bases and J 3 bases; nucleotides not matched to a gene: 7. CDR3 size: 14 residues. Germline lookup yields CDR1 DFQATT and CDR2 SNEGSKA (reference sequence). CDR3 loop: CSASSSTGYTEAFF. CDR3 in DNA: TGCAGTGCTAGTAGCTCGACAGGGTACACTGAAGCTTTCTTT.

This clonotype was observed a handful of times. The CDR3 region is CASSLGRTGGTDTQYF. The CDR3 DNA follows: TGTGCCAGCAGCTTGGGGAGGACAGGGGGGACAGATACGCAGTATTTT. The gene calls are TRBV5-6 and TRBJ2-3; 10 bases are a match to TRBD1. V trimming: 0 bases; J trimming: 3 bases; junction bases outside the gene matches: 4. The CDR3 is made up of 16 amino acids. From germline, CDR1 is SGHDT and CDR2 YYEEEE.

The chain has TRBV14 and TRBJ1-2; tentative D call: TRBD1 (5 bases). From germline, CDR1 is SGHDN and CDR2 FVKESK. CDR3 length equals 14 residues. The V gene lost 6 bases and the J gene lost 5 bases, with 16 bases spanning the gap. The CDR3 loop is CASRLSGTHYGYTF. For the CDR3, the DNA is TGTGCCAGCAGACTGTCCGGGACTCATTATGGCTACACCTTC.